The T cell receptor (beta chain) under discussion was sequenced for a study of read filtering for tumor transcriptome and immune sequencing. Sampling of bone marrow took place during active disease in every patient. V lost 8 bases, J lost 4 bases, and 11 bases lay in between. Germline CDR1 reads SQVTM; CDR2 reads ANQGSEA. The CDR3 has 11 amino acids. Molecular barcoded adaptors covering alpha/delta and beta/gamma chains were used on about 390 ng RNA. TCRdb ran MiXCR on the reads and lists one entry per CDR3 protein. The sample holds 75,000 to 95,000 distinct CDR3 sequences, 9% to 15% seen once. The sequencing sample was made of a population of CD138-negative cells sorted from bone marrow. This clonotype was obtained from a donor aged 40 or older with multiple myeloma. The chain combines TRBV29-1 with TRBJ1-1; no firm D call. This chain's CDR3 is CSLISGTEAFF. The CDR3 DNA reads TGCAGCCTGATTTCGGGCACTGAAGCTTTCTTT.